This TCR beta chain is drawn from a study of graft-versus-host responses after intestinal transplantation. Regarding this clone: What it binds is unknown.

TCRdb's copy holds only in-frame clones and misses some; the assay was immunoSEQ multiplex PCR. The sample carries 90,000 to 95,000 clones, roughly 90% recorded once. The TCR comes from a human donor who received an intestinal transplant. Sequences were derived from unstimulated CD8+ T cells sorted from spleen or lymph node cells, sampled before intestinal transplant.

CDR3 region: CASMDRFYEQYF. In nucleotides, the CDR3 is TGTGCCAGCATGGACAGGTTCTACGAGCAGTACTTC. This chain links TRBV6-1 with TRBJ2-7; TRBD1 aligns across 7 bases. The CDR3 has 12 residues. The V segment lost 7 bases and the J segment 3 bases; nucleotides outside the gene matches: 3. CDR1 and CDR2 from the germline V gene are MNHNS and SASEGT.